Listed here is a single T cell receptor (beta chain). This sample stems from a study of T cells in Graves' hyperthyroidism and ophthalmopathy. Trimming took 0 bases from V and 3 from J, leaving 17 bases between them. Germline assignment: CDR1 SGHDN and CDR2 FVKESK. This CDR3 is 17 amino acids long. The source material, RNA transcripts, was used to amplify TCR beta CDR3 regions. Primed by the HTBI set, a first-round RT-PCR was run on the TCR CDR3. Via MiXCR, TCRdb re-called the multiplex PCR reads, giving one row per CDR3 protein. The data contain 660,000 or so distinct CDR3 sequences, 45% of them singletons. Diagnosis relied on clinical symptoms, serum thyroxine and TRAb, thyroid ultrasound and orbital computed tomography.

The clonotype was recovered from an adult man with Graves' disease, either hyperthyroidism or ophthalmopathy (not recorded which). The sample comprised peripheral blood or thyroid tissue (not recorded which). The chain couples TRBV14 to TRBJ1-1, with a tentative D call TRBD1 (6 bases). As DNA, the CDR3 is TGTGCCAGCAGCCAAGATCTTACAGGGACGGGATACACTGAAGCTTTCTTT. It specifies CASSQDLTGTGYTEAFF.